This passage covers 14 T cell receptor beta chains from one sample sequenced in a study of cytomegalovirus exposure and HLA in healthy donors. The PCR employed 60 Vbeta primers together with 13 Jbeta primers. TCRdb's table, derived via immunoSEQ multiplex PCR, lists solely in-frame clones and lacks some. Of 84,000 or so clones in the sample, around 82% are singletons; the top ten hold 3.3%. The sample comprised PBMCs. These TCRs come from a man aged 50 to 60 in good health and CMV-seronegative.

This chain connects TRBV2 to TRBJ2-3, with D perhaps TRBD1 (5 bases). CDR1 and CDR2 (germline): SNHLY, FYNNEI. With 3 bases removed from V and 0 bases from J, the gap between germline ends came to 13 bases. The CDR3 contains 16 residues. CDR3 residues: CASSDRATLSTDTQYF. The DNA of the CDR3 is TGTGCCAGCAGTGACAGGGCGACCCTTAGCACAGATACGCAGTATTTT.

The chain couples TRBV28 to TRBJ2-5; 7 positions match TRBD1. Germline assignment: CDR1 MDHEN and CDR2 SYDVKM. Losses at the gene ends were 4 bases for V and 2 bases for J; bases not matched to a gene: 7. The CDR3 runs 15 residues. Here the CDR3 DNA reads TGTGCCAGCAGTTCAACAGGGGTAGGGCAAGAGACCCAGTACTTC. This translates into CASSSTGVGQETQYF.

A remark on this clone: Other nucleotide sequences in the sample specify the same CDR3. The V and J genes are TRBV5-1 and TRBJ2-2, with TRBD1 matching 10 bases. The V and J ends lost 4 bases and 3 bases, in that order; junction bases with no gene match: 3. Germline CDR1 is SGHRS and CDR2 is YFSETQ. This CDR3 comprises 15 residues. DNA for the CDR3: TGCGCCAGCAGCCCCGGGACAGGGGACACCGGGGAGCTGTTTTTT. It encodes CASSPGTGDTGELFF.

The chain recombines TRBV9 with TRBJ1-1, with TRBD1 matching 7 bases. The CDR3 is 15 amino acids. Looked up from germline, CDR1 is SGDLS and CDR2 is YYNGEE. The V and J ends lost 4 bases and 3 bases, in that order; junction bases with no gene match: 9. The CDR3 DNA follows: TGTGCCAGCAGCTCAGGGGGGAAGGAGGACACTGAAGCTTTCTTT. Translated: CASSSGGKEDTEAFF.

V gene TRBV10-3 combines with J gene TRBJ2-2; no firm D call. The V end was cut by 0 bases, the J end by 2 bases, with 10 bases between. CDR1 and CDR2 from the germline V gene are ENHRY and SYGVKD. The CDR3 runs 16 residues. CDR3 residues: CAISESRQLNTGELFF. For the CDR3, the DNA is TGTGCCATCAGTGAGTCGAGGCAGCTAAACACCGGGGAGCTGTTTTTT.

CDR3 bases: TGTGCCAGCTCACCACCAACTAGCGGGACCTACGAGCAGTACTTC. Translation gives CASSPPTSGTYEQYF. V is TRBV18 and J is TRBJ2-7; 10 nucleotides match TRBD2. Germline loops: CDR1 KGHSH, CDR2 LQKENI. Germline trimming cut 0 bases from V and 2 bases from J; bases unmatched to any gene: 1. CDR3 length: 15 amino acids. The full variable domain, rest sourced from reference TRBV18 and TRBJ2-7, is NAGVMQNPRHLVRRRGQEARLRCSPMKGHSHVYWYRQLPEEGLKFMVYLQKENIIDESGMPKERFSAEFPKEGPSILRIQQVVRGDSAAYFCASSPPTSGTYEQYFGPGTRLTVT.

The chain couples TRBV5-1 to TRBJ2-5; 7 nucleotides line up with TRBD1. The better agreement between TRBJ2-7 and the DNA end casts doubt on the J call. CDR3 length: 14 residues. Germline values: CDR1 SGHRS, CDR2 YFSETQ. The CDR3 sequence is CASSREGQAYEQYF. The CDR3 DNA is TGCGCCAGCAGCCGCGAAGGACAGGCATACGAGCAGTACTTC.

As concerns this clone: The junction departs from the called germline gene at one end, perhaps through a read error. CDR3 loop: CASTDRGLSNEQYF. The CDR3 DNA is TGTGCCAGCACCGACAGGGGGCTCTCCAACGAGCAGTACTTC. The V call is TRBV6-1, the J call TRBJ2-7; 10 bases match TRBD1. This CDR3 comprises 14 residues. Germline CDR1 MNHNS, CDR2 SASEGT.

This clone turned up a few times. The rearrangement joins TRBV5-1 to TRBJ1-4, with D possibly being TRBD1 (5 bases). V was clipped by 3 bases and J by 12 bases, with 24 bases between them. CDR3 length: 16 amino acids. CDR1 is SGHRS and CDR2 is YFSETQ in the germline V gene. CDR3 region: CASSSLRPSGGGQLFF. DNA for the CDR3: TGCGCCAGCAGCTCCTTAAGACCTTCTGGGGGAGGGCAACTGTTTTTT.

This clone was counted a single time. The CDR3 coding sequence is TGTGCCAGCAGCCCCAGTGGGCCCTACAATGAGCAGTTCTTC. It is translated as CASSPSGPYNEQFF. The chain has TRBV11-2 and TRBJ2-1; D is unresolved. The CDR3 covers 14 residues. Germline assignment: CDR1 SGHAT and CDR2 FQNNGV. Deletions cut 5 bases from V and 2 bases from J, with 10 bases between.

The V and J genes are TRBV2 and TRBJ2-2; weak D call: TRBD2 (6 bases). In germline, CDR1 is SNHLY, CDR2 FYNNEI. The CDR3 consists of 16 residues. V was cut by 4 bases and J by 6 bases, with 18 bases left in between. The CDR3 region has the DNA TGTGCCAGCAGTGTGGGGTACGGACTAAGCTCCGGGGAGCTGTTTTTT. As protein: CASSVGYGLSSGELFF.

V usage is TRBV19 and J usage is TRBJ2-7, with 9 bases that match TRBD2. After removal of 6 bases from V and 12 bases from J, the junction contained 18 bases not matched to a gene. CDR3 size: 15 residues. Germline V CDR1 and CDR2: LNHDA, SQIVND (reference sequence). In nucleotides, the CDR3 is TGTGCCAGTAGCCCCTGGGGACTAGCATCCCGAGGGGTGTACTTC. Its protein is CASSPWGLASRGVYF.

This clone was observed once. V gene TRBV27 combines with J gene TRBJ1-3, with D possibly being TRBD1 (5 bases). Germline V gene sequence: CDR1 MNHEY, CDR2 SMNVEV (reference sequence). V shed 10 bases and J shed 6 bases, with 16 bases lying between them. The CDR3 sequence is 13 residues long. CDR3: CANHVTDPNTIYF. The CDR3 DNA sequence: TGTGCCAACCATGTGACAGATCCAAACACCATATATTTT.

V is TRBV5-4 and J is TRBJ2-5; 9 nucleotides agree with TRBD1. The better agreement between TRBJ2-7 and the DNA end casts doubt on the J call. The CDR3 runs 14 residues. Germline V lookup: CDR1 SGHNT, CDR2 YYREEE (reference sequence). CDR3 residues: CASSRDRVTYEQYF. CDR3 nucleotides: TGTGCCAGCAGTCGGGACAGGGTAACCTACGAGCAGTACTTC.